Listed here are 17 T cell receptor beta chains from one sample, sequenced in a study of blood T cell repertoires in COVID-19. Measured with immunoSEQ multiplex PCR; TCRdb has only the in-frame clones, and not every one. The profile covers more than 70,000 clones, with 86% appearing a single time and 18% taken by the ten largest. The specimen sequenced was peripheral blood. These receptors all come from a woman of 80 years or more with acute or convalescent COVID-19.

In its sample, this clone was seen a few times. CDR3 nucleotides: TGTGCCAGCAGCCGGGGAGGGGACGGCCTATCGGAAGCTTTCTTT. The encoded protein is CASSRGGDGLSEAFF. The gene calls are TRBV5-5 and TRBJ1-1; perhaps TRBD1 as D (5 bases). Trimming took 4 bases from V and 8 from J, leaving 21 bases between them. CDR1 is SGHKS, CDR2 YYEKEE, per germline (reference sequence). The CDR3 length is 15 residues.

The CDR3 is CASSQDLKGTGSFGQPQHF. DNA for the CDR3: TGCGCCAGCAGCCAAGATTTGAAGGGGACAGGGAGTTTCGGTCAGCCCCAGCATTTT. This rearrangement joins TRBV4-1 to TRBJ1-5; 9 bases agree with TRBD1. J gave up 6 bases and V 0 bases, and 15 bases lay outside the gene matches. CDR3 length: 19 amino acids. The germline V gene has CDR1 MGHRA and CDR2 YSYEKL.

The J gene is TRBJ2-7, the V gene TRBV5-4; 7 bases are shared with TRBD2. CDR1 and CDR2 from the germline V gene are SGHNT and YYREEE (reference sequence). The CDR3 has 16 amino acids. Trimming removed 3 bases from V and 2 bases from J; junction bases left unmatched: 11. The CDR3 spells CASSYRGGGGPYEQYF. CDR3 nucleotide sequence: TGTGCCAGCAGCTACCGCGGCGGGGGAGGCCCCTACGAGCAGTACTTC.

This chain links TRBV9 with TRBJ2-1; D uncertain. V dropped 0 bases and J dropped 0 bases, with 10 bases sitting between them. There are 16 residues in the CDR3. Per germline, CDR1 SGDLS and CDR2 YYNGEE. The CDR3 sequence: CASSVVGVSSYNEQFF. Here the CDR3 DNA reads TGTGCCAGCAGCGTAGTCGGTGTGAGCTCCTACAATGAGCAGTTCTTC.

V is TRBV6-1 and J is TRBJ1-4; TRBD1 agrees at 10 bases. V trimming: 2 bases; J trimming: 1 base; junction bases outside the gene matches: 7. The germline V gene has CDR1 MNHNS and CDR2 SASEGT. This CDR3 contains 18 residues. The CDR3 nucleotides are TGTGCCAGCAGTGAAACCCGACAGGGGGCGATAACTAATGAAAAACTGTTTTTT. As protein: CASSETRQGAITNEKLFF.

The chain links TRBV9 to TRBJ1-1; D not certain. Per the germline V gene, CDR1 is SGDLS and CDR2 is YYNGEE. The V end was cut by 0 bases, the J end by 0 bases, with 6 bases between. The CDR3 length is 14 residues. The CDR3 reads CASSVGPMNTEAFF. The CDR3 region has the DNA TGTGCCAGCAGCGTAGGTCCCATGAACACTGAAGCTTTCTTT.

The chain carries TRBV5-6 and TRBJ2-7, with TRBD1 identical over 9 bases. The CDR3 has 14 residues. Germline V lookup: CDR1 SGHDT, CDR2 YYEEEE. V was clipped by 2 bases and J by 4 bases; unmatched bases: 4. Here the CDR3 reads CASSFDRGVYEQYF. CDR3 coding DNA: TGTGCCAGCAGCTTCGACAGGGGGGTTTACGAGCAGTACTTC.

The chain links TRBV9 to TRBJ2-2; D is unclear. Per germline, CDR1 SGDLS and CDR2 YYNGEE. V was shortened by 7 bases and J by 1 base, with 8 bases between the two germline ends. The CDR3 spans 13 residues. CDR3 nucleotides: TGTGCCAGCTCCCCAGAGAACACCGGGGAGCTGTTTTTT. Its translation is CASSPENTGELFF.

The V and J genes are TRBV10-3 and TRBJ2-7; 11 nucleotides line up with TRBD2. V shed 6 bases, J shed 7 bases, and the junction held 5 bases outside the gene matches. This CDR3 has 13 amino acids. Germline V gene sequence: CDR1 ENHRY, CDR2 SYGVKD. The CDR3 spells CAIRTSGEFEQYF. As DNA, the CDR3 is TGTGCCATCAGGACTAGCGGGGAATTTGAGCAGTACTTC.

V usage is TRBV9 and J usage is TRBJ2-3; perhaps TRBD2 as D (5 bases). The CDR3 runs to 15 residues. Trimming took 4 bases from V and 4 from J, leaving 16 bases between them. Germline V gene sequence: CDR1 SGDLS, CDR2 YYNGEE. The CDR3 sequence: CASSLMGRDSDTQYF. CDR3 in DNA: TGTGCCAGCAGCCTGATGGGGAGAGACTCAGATACGCAGTATTTT.

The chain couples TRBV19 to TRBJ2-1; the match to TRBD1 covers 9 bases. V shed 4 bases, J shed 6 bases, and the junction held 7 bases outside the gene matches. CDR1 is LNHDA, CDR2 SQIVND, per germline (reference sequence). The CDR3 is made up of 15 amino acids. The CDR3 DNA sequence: TGTGCCAGTAGTACAGGACAGGGGAGGGGCAATGAGCAGTTCTTC. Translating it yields CASSTGQGRGNEQFF.

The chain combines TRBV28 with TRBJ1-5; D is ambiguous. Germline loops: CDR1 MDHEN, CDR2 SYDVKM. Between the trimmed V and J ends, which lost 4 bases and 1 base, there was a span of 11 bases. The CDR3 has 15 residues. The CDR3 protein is CASSSQSGSNQPQHF. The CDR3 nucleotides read TGTGCCAGCAGTTCCCAATCGGGGAGCAATCAGCCCCAGCATTTT.

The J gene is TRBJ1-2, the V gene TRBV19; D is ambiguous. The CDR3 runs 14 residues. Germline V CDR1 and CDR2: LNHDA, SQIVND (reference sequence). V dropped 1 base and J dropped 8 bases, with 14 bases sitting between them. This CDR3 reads CASSIVTSPGGYTF. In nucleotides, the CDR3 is TGTGCCAGTAGTATAGTAACGTCTCCTGGCGGCTACACCTTC. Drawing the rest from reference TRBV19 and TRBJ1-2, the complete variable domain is DGGITQSPKYLFRKEGQNVTLSCEQNLNHDAMYWYRQDPGQGLRLIYYSQIVNDFQKGDIAEGYSVSREKKESFPLTVTSAQKNPTAFYLCASSIVTSPGGYTFGSGTRLTVV.

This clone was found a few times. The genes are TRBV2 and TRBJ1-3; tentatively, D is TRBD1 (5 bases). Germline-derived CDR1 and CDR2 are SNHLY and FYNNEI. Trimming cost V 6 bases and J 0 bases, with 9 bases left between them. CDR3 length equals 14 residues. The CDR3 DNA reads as TGTGCCAGCAGGGGACTGACCTCTGGAAACACCATATATTTT. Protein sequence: CASRGLTSGNTIYF. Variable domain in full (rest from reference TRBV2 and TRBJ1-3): EPEVTQTPSHQVTQMGQEVILRCVPISNHLYFYWYRQILGQKVEFLVSFYNNEISEKSEIFDDQFSVERPDGSNFTLKIRSTKLEDSAMYFCASRGLTSGNTIYFGEGSWLTVV.

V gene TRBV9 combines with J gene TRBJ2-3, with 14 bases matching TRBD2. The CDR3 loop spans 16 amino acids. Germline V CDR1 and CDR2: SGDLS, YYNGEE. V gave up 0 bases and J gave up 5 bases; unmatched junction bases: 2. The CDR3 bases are TGTGCCAGCAGCGTAGGACTAGCGGGGGGGATAGATACGCAGTATTTT. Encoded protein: CASSVGLAGGIDTQYF.

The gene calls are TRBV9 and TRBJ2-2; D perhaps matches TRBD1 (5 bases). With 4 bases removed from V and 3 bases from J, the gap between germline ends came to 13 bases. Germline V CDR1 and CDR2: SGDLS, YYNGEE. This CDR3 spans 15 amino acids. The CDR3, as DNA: TGTGCCAGCAGCCCTTGGGGCGCGGACACCGGGGAGCTGTTTTTT. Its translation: CASSPWGADTGELFF.

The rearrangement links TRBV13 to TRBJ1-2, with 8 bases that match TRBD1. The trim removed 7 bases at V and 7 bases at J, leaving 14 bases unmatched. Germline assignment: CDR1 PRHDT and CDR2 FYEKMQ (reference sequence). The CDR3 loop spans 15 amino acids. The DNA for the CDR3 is TGTGCCAGCACCAGACGAGACAGGGGAAGTAGTGGCTACACCTTC. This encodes CASTRRDRGSSGYTF.